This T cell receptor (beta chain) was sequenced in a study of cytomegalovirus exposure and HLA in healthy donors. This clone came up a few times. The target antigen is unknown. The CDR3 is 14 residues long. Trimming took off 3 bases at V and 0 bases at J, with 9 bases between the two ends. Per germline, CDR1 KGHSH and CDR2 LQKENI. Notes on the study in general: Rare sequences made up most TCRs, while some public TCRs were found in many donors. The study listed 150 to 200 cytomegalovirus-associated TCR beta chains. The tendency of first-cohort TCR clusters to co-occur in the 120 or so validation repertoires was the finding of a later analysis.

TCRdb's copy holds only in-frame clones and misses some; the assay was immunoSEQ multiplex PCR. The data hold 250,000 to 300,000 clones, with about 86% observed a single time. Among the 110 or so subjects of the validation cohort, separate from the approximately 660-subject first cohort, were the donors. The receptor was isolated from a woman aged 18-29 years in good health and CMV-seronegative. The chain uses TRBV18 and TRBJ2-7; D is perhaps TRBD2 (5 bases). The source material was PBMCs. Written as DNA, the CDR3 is TGTGCCAGCTCACCGAACGGGGACTCCTACGAGCAGTACTTC. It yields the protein CASSPNGDSYEQYF.